This T cell receptor beta chain is from a study of Graves' ophthalmopathy and Graves' hyperthyroidism. With 5 bases clipped from V and 5 bases from J, the junction kept 12 bases outside the gene matches. The CDR3 covers 15 residues. Germline V lookup: CDR1 SGHAT, CDR2 FQNNGV. The study amplified TCR beta CDR3 regions using RNA transcripts. An initial RT-PCR round employing HTBI primers preceded a second-round multiplex PCR. TCRdb reprocessed the multiplex PCR reads with MiXCR, giving one entry per CDR3 protein. The profile covers around 1,000,000 distinct CDR3 sequences, with about two fifths appearing a single time and approximately 12% taken by the ten largest.

The chain employs TRBV11-2 and TRBJ2-7; 7 nucleotides line up with TRBD1. This TCR came from an adult man with Graves' hyperthyroidism. Sequenced sample: peripheral blood or thyroid tissue (not recorded which). The CDR3 DNA is TGTGCCAGCAGCCCCAGGGACAGACAGTCGCACGAGCAGTACTTC. Its translation is CASSPRDRQSHEQYF.